This T cell receptor beta chain derives from a study of blood T cell repertoires in COVID-19. Study context: Spain, Italy and the United States supplied samples that represented acute and convalescent COVID-19. T cells, B-cell-depleted T cells, or PBMCs provided the cDNA or gDNA that served as material.

This clone was observed a handful of times. The CDR3 is 15 residues long. Authors' processing steps: By means of reference gene primer amplification, nucleated cell counts were estimated. TCRdb's table, derived via immunoSEQ multiplex PCR, lists solely in-frame clones and lacks some. The D gene and trimming were derived from the DNA, and the V and J assignments and clone size from that table. The sample lists around 220,000 clones, more than 80% occurring once. The clonotype was recovered from an elderly woman with acute or convalescent COVID-19. The rearrangement uses TRBV21-1 and TRBJ1-3; TRBD1, as called in the table, went unchecked against the DNA. TRBV21-1 represents a pseudogene. Source material: peripheral blood. The CDR3 protein is CASSTGTGAGNTIYF. DNA for the CDR3: TGTGCCAGCAGCACAGGGACAGGTGCTGGAAACACCATATATTTT.